This T cell receptor beta chain was identified in a study of lymphopenia after photon versus proton radiotherapy. Overall study results and limits: After the lymphocyte nadir, photon-treated repertoires showed oligoclonal expansion, especially of CD8+ Temra cells.

Concerning this clone: The target antigen is unknown. Other DNA sequences in this sample translate to the same CDR3.

In germline, CDR1 is MGHRA, CDR2 YSYEKL. The CDR3 is made up of 17 amino acids. The ends lost 3 bases at V and 0 bases at J; junction bases unmatched: 6. Libraries were prepared by immunoSEQ multiplex PCR; TCRdb keeps only in-frame clonotypes and omits some of them. The table shows some 29,000 clones, with 81% occurring only once. This TCR came from a man aged 50 or older with gastric cancer. The sequencing here drew on peripheral blood, taken from a patient treated with photon-based radiotherapy. The chain carries TRBV4-1 and TRBJ2-2, with 8 bases fitting TRBD1. The CDR3 DNA reads as TGCGCCAGCAGCCAGAATTCAGGGGGCGCGAACACCGGGGAGCTGTTTTTT. Its protein is CASSQNSGGANTGELFF.